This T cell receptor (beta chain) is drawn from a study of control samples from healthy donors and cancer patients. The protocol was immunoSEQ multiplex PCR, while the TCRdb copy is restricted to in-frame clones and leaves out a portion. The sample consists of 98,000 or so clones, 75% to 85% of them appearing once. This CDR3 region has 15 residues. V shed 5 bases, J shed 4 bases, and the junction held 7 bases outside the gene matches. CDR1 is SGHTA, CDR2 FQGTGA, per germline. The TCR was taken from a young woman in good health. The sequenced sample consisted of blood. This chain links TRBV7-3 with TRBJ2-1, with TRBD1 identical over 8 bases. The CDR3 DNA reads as TGTGCCAGCAGCGTCACAGGGGGGCAGTACAATGAGCAGTTCTTC. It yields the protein CASSVTGGQYNEQFF.